This T cell receptor beta chain is drawn from a study of blood T cell repertoires in COVID-19. Study summary: Researchers got acute and convalescent COVID-19 samples from the United States, Italy and Spain. T cells, B-cell-depleted T cells, or PBMCs supplied cDNA or gDNA.

This CDR3 region has 17 residues. Germline V lookup: CDR1 KGHDR, CDR2 SFDVKD. V lost 10 bases, J lost 0 bases, and 15 bases stayed unmatched. Methods used by the authors: How many nucleated cells were present was estimated from reference gene primer amplification. The table came from immunoSEQ multiplex PCR; TCRdb's copy has only in-frame clones and leaves some out. V, J and clone size are those of that table, while D and trimming were read from the DNA. The data show approximately 330,000 clones, around 90% seen once. It was during active infection that Seattle patients were enrolled and then longitudinally followed.

The specimen sequenced was peripheral blood. The TCR sequence derives from a man aged 30 to 45 with COVID-19, enrolled during active disease. The V call is TRBV24-1, the J call TRBJ1-1, with 8 bases that match TRBD1. The CDR3 coding sequence is TGTGCCACGAGTTCAGGACAGGGAGTATGGGTGAACACTGAAGCTTTCTTT. Translating it yields CATSSGQGVWVNTEAFF.